One T cell receptor (beta chain) is described in this entry. No cognate antigen has been identified for it. Per-base quality was not reported, and no clone a single base away is much larger than it. This entry belongs to a study of PD-L1 blockade in urothelial cancer listed by TCRdb under 2017. Describing the broader study: Therapy was started in about 2014 for all patients, and atezolizumab 1,200 mg was administered intravenously every 3 weeks. An ECOG performance status of 0 or 1 was recorded for the patients, and 0 to 3 prior chemotherapy regimens had been received by the patients. About 85% of the 29 patients were males with bladder-origin urothelial cancer, and 18 of 29 reported a prior smoking history. Blood samples were analyzed at 3 weeks after treatment start (second dose) and at 6 weeks after treatment start. Blood samples gave median yields of 141,255 T cells and some 80,000 unique TCRs, along with a median clonality of 0.080. Whole exome sequencing and RNA sequencing of pretreatment tumors were performed alongside TCR sequencing in the same patients. An exploratory multi-omic analysis was conducted of the somatic, immune and clinical correlates of response to PD-L1 blockade with atezolizumab in urothelial cancer. Pretreatment tumor samples and matched peripheral blood, collected serially before and after atezolizumab treatment, underwent TCR sequencing. Pretreatment blood TCR-seq was available for about 27 patients, at least one posttreatment blood collection was obtained for some 24 patients, and tumor TCR-seq was available for some 24 patients. Ten or so patients reached durable clinical benefit, while around 19 patients did not. Progression-free survival longer than 6 months counted as durable clinical benefit, and TCR features were additionally tested against both progression-free and overall survival. Overall results and qualifications from the work: Improved progression-free and overall survival was found to be associated with pretreatment peripheral blood TCR clonality below the median. Because the sample size was small (n ≈ 29) and many exploratory analyses were performed, the results are intended to be hypothesis-generating. Among patients with durable benefit, tumor-associated TCR clones showed greater expansion in peripheral blood 3 weeks after treatment started (n ≈ 20, p = 0.022).

From cysteine to phenylalanine, the CDR3 is 12 amino acids long. CDR3 DNA is the only sequence kept; it has 36 bases, read in frame from the first base. V was cut back by 4 bases and J by 12 bases, leaving a gap of 14 bases between them. As encoded in the germline V gene (reference sequence), CDR1 is SGHNT while CDR2 is YYREEE. The cohort comprised 29 patients with locally advanced or metastatic urothelial carcinoma treated at Memorial Sloan Kettering on a trial protocol. Peripheral blood mononuclear cells were collected from each patient pretreatment and during treatment, giving between 1 and 8 total time points per patient. The Qiagen DNeasy Blood extraction kit was used to purify genomic DNA from total PBMCs and from tumor samples. PBMCs were collected pretreatment and during treatment, and were isolated and stored as previously described. Synthetic TCR analog templates were spiked into each PCR so that absolute template abundance could be estimated from read counts. Using the immunoSEQ assay, TCRbeta CDR3 regions were amplified from genomic DNA with bias-controlled V and J gene primers. Sequencing of rearranged TCRbeta segments was done at approximately 20X coverage. Per the original workflow: Clustering was used to correct sequencing errors, and CDR3s were annotated against IMGT to assign V, D and J genes. Out-of-frame and stop-codon sequences were excluded, and only productive TCRbeta rearrangements were used in downstream analyses. To compute clonality, Shannon entropy was normalized by the log of the number of unique productive sequences and then subtracted from one. Fisher's exact test with Benjamini-Hochberg correction, at a threshold of adjusted p below 0.01, was used to find clones that differed between time points or between blood and tumor. This immuneACCESS table, as held by TCRdb, lists in-frame sequences with V and J called but not all clones. Of the missing ones, under half trace to an unresolved V gene in checked studies; the others have no known cause. V, J and clone size are those of that table, while D and trimming were read from the DNA. The sample records 75,000 to 95,000 clones, 90% of which are singletons. The ten largest clonotypes hold roughly a tenth of the sample.

The chain employs TRBV5-4 and TRBJ2-1; matching of 6 bases hints at TRBD2 as the D gene. The source was PBMCs, collected around atezolizumab (anti-PD-L1) treatment. The sequence was obtained from a man in his sixties with urothelial cancer. The nucleotides read TGTGCCAGCAGCCCGACTAGGGGCAGGCAGTTCTTC. Its protein reads: CASSPTRGRQFF.